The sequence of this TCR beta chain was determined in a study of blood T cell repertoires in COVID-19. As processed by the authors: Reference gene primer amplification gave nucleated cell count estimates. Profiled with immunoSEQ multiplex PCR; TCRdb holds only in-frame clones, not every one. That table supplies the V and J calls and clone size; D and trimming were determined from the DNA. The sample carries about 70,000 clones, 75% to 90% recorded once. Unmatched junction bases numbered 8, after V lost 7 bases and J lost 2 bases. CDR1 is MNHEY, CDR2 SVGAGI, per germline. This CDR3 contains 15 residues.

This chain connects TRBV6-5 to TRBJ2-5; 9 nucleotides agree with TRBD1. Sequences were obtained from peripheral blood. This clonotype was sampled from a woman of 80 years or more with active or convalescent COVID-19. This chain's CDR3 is CASKRSQGAQETQYF. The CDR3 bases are TGTGCCAGCAAACGATCACAGGGGGCTCAAGAGACCCAGTACTTC.